This T cell receptor (beta chain) was captured in a study of T cells after yellow fever vaccination. TCRdb called the 5' RACE reads again in MiXCR, with one record for every CDR3 protein. The table has 250,000 to 400,000 distinct CDR3 sequences, over 3.5% seen once. CDR3 length: 16 amino acids. Trimming stripped 5 bases from V and 0 bases from J, with 14 bases between. Germline V CDR1 and CDR2: MNHEY, SVGAGI. V usage is TRBV6-5 and J usage is TRBJ1-5; TRBD1 is a possible D gene (6 bases). The source of this sequence is a man aged 18 to 29 who received the YFV17D yellow fever vaccine. Sequencing used PBMCs, obtained 15 days after the yellow fever booster vaccination. Here the CDR3 reads CASSGGTPYSNQPQHF. As DNA, the CDR3 is TGTGCCAGCAGTGGAGGGACACCTTATAGCAATCAGCCCCAGCATTTT.